This T cell receptor beta chain comes out of a study of blood T cell repertoires in COVID-19. Study summary: There were acute and convalescent COVID-19 samples, and they came from the United States, Italy and Spain. PBMCs, B-cell-depleted T cells, or T cells provided the cDNA or gDNA that made up the material.

Per germline, CDR1 SGHNT and CDR2 YYREEE (reference sequence). V was shortened by 4 bases and J by 6 bases, with 20 bases between the two germline ends. The CDR3 is 15 residues long. The study drew participants aged about 18 to 89 years from around 24 US areas. How the authors handled the data: Amplification of reference gene primers was used by the study to estimate nucleated cell counts. The method was immunoSEQ multiplex PCR; TCRdb's version includes in-frame clones alone and lacks a portion of them. Clonal size and the V and J genes are those of that table, whereas D and trimming came from the DNA. Seen here are roughly 140,000 clones, 84% observed once, and the top ten hold about 7.2%.

This TCR derives from a man aged 45-60 years who had recovered from COVID-19. J is TRBJ2-7 and V is TRBV5-4; D may be TRBD2 (7 bases). The sample comprised PBMCs or T cells enriched from blood (not recorded which). CDR3 DNA: TGTGCCAGCAGCCGGGGGGCTAGCGGACCCCTCGAGCAGTACTTC. Encoded protein: CASSRGASGPLEQYF.